This paragraph reports one T cell receptor (beta chain). Data came from immunoSEQ multiplex PCR; TCRdb stores just in-frame clones and leaves some out. There are 540,000 or so clones in the sample; approximately 78% occur only once, and about 0.013% lies in the top ten. These data belong to a study of shared T cell receptors in the human thymus. This sample was also put to use in a study of human thymus T cells. Turning to that study: Resections were taken during corrective heart surgery, and the thymus tissue came from these.

The source material was thymocytes. This sequence was found in a boy in the first two years of life with a congenital heart defect.

The DNA for the CDR3 is TGTGCCAGCAGCCACTCCGGGACTAGCGTTCTATACGAGCAGTACTTC. It translates to CASSHSGTSVLYEQYF. The V gene is TRBV14, the J gene TRBJ2-7; 10 nucleotides match TRBD2. V was pared by 3 bases and J by 4 bases, with 9 bases of the junction left unmatched. CDR3 length: 16 residues. Germline V gives CDR1 SGHDN, CDR2 FVKESK. Full variable domain (missing parts from reference TRBV14 and TRBJ2-7): EAGVTQFPSHSVIEKGQTVTLRCDPISGHDNLYWYRRVMGKEIKFLLHFVKESKQDESGMPNNRFLAERTGGTYSTLKVQPAELEDSGVYFCASSHSGTSVLYEQYFGPGTRLTVT.